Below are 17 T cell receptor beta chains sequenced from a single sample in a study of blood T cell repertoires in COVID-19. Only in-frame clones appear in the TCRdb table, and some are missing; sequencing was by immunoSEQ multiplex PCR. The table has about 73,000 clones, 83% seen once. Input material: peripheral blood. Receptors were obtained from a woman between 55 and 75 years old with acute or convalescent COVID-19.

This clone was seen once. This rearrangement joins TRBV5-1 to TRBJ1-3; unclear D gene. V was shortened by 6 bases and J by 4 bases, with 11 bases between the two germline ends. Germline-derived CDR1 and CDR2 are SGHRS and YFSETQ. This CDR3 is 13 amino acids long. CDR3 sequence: CASTTGYGNTIYF. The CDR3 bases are TGCGCCAGCACCACGGGGTACGGAAACACCATATATTTT.

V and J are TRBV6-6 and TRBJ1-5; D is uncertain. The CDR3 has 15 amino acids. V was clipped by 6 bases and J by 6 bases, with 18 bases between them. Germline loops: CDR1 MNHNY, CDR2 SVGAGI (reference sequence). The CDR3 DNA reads TGTGCCAGCAGCCAAAGCCGAGGGTCAGCTCAGCCCCAGCATTTT. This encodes CASSQSRGSAQPQHF.

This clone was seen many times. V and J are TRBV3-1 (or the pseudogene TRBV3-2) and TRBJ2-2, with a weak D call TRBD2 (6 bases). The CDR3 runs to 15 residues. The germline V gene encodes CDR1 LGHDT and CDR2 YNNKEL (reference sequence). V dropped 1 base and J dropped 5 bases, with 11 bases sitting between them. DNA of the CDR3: TGTGCCAGCAGCCAAGGTGGGGGGTATACCGGGGAGCTGTTTTTT. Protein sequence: CASSQGGGYTGELFF.

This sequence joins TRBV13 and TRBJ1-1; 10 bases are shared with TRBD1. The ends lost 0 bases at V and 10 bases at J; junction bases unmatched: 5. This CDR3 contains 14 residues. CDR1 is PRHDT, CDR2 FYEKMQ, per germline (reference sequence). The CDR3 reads CASSLGRTGGGAFF. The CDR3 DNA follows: TGTGCCAGCAGCTTAGGAAGGACAGGGGGGGGAGCTTTCTTT.

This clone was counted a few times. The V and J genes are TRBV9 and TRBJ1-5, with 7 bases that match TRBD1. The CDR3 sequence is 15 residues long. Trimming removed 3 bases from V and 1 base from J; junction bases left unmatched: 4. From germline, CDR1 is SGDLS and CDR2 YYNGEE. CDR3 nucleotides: TGTGCCAGCAGCGCGGGGACAGTCAGCAATCAGCCCCAGCATTTT. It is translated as CASSAGTVSNQPQHF.

The CDR3 nucleotides read TGTGCCAGTAGTATAGACAGGGTATCTGAAAAACTGTTTTTT. Translating it yields CASSIDRVSEKLFF. J is TRBJ1-4 and V is TRBV19; D is perhaps TRBD1 (5 bases). This CDR3 spans 14 amino acids. Trimming took off 0 bases at V and 7 bases at J, with 9 bases between the two ends. From germline, CDR1 is LNHDA and CDR2 SQIVND (reference sequence).

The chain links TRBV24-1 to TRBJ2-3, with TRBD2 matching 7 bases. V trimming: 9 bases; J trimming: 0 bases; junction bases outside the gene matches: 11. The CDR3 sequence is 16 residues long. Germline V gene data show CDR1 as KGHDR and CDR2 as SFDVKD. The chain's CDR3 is CATGLGERGSTDTQYF. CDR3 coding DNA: TGTGCCACCGGTCTTGGGGAGCGGGGAAGCACAGATACGCAGTATTTT.

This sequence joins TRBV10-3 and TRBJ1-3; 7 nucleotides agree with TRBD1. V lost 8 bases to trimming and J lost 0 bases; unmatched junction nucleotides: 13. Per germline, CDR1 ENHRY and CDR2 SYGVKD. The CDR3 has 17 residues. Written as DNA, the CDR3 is TGTGCCATCGCACCGGGACAGCCTATTTACTCTGGAAACACCATATATTTT. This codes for CAIAPGQPIYSGNTIYF.

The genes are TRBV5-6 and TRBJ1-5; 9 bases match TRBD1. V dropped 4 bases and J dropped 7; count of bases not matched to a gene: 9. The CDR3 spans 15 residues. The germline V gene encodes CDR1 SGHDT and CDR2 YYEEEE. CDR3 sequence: CASSIRDRDMQPQHF. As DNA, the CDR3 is TGTGCCAGCAGCATCCGGGACAGGGATATGCAGCCCCAGCATTTT.

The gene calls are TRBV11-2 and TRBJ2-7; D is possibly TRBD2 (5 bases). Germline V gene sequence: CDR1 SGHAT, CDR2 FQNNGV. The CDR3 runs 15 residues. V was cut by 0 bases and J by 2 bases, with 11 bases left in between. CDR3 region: CASSLDERAAYEQYF. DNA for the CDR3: TGTGCCAGCAGCTTAGATGAGAGGGCAGCCTACGAGCAGTACTTC. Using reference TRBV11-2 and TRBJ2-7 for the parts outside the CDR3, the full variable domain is EAGVAQSPRYKIIEKRQSVAFWCNPISGHATLYWYQQILGQGPKLLIQFQNNGVVDDSQLPKDRFSAERLKGVDSTLKIQPAKLEDSAVYLCASSLDERAAYEQYFGPGTRLTVT.

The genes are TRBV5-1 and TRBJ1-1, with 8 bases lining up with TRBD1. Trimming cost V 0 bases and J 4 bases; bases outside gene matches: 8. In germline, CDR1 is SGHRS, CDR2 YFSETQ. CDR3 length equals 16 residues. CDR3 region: CASSLARTGKATEAFF. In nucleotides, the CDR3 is TGCGCCAGCAGCTTGGCTCGGACAGGGAAAGCCACTGAAGCTTTCTTT. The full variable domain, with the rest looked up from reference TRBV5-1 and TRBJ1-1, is KAGVTQTPRYLIKTRGQQVTLSCSPISGHRSVSWYQQTPGQGLQFLFEYFSETQRNKGNFPGRFSGRQFSNSRSEMNVSTLELGDSALYLCASSLARTGKATEAFFGQGTRLTVV.

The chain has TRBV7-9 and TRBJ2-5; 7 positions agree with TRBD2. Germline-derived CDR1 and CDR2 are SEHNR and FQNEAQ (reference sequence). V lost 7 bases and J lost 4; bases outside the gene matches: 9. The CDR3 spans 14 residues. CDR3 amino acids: CASTIGTNGETQYF. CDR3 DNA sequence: TGTGCCAGCACCATTGGGACTAATGGAGAGACCCAGTACTTC.

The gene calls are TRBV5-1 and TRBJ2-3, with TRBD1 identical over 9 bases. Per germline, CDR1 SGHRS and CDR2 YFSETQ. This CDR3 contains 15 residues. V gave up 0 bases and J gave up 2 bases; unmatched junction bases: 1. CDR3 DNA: TGCGCCAGCAGCTTGGGGGACAGGGACACAGATACGCAGTATTTT. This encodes CASSLGDRDTDTQYF.

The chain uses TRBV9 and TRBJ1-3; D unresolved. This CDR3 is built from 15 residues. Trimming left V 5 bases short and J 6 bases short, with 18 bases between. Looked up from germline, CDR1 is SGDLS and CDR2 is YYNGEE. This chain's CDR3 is CASSAAPGNTNTIYF. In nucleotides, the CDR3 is TGTGCCAGCAGTGCGGCCCCGGGAAACACAAACACCATATATTTT.

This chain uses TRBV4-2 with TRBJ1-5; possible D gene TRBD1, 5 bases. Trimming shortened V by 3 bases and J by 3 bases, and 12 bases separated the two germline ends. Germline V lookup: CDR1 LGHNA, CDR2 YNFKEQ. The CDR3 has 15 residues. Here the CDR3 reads CASSHSDSPNQPQHF. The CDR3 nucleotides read TGTGCCAGCAGCCACTCAGACAGTCCCAATCAGCCCCAGCATTTT.

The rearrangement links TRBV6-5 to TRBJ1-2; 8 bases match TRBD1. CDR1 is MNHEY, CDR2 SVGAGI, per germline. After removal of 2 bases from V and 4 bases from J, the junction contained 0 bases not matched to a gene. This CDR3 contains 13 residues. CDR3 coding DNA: TGTGCCAGCAGTTACGACAGGGGCTATGGCTACACCTTC. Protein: CASSYDRGYGYTF.

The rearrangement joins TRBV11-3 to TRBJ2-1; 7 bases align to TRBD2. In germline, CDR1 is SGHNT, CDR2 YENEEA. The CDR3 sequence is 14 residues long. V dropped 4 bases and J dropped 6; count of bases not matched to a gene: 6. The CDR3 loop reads CASSSRLALNEQFF. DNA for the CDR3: TGTGCCAGCAGCTCCCGACTAGCTCTCAATGAGCAGTTCTTC.